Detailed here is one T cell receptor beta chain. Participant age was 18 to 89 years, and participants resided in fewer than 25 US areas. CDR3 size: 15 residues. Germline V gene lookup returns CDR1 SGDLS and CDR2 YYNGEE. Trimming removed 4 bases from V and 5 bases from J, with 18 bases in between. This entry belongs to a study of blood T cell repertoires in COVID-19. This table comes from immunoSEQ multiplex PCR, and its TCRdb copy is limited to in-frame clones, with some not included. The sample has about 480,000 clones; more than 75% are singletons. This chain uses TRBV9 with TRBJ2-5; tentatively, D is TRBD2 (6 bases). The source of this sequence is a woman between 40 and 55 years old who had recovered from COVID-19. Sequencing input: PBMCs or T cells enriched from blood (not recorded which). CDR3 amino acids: CASSHGTPGSETQYF. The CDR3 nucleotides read TGTGCCAGCAGCCATGGGACTCCCGGATCGGAGACCCAGTACTTC. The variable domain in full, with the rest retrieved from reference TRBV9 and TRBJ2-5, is DSGVTQTPKHLITATGQRVTLRCSPRSGDLSVYWYQQSLDQGLQFLIQYYNGEERAKGNILERFSAQQFPDLHSELNLSSLELGDSALYFCASSHGTPGSETQYFGPGTRLLVL.